Listed here is a single TCR beta chain. This clone was observed a handful of times. Its antigen has not been determined. No base-level quality is on record; no much larger clone is a single base apart. The library was generated by the immunoSEQ multiplex PCR assay. For the multiplex PCR, a mixture combining 60 forward primers for TCR Vbeta segments and 13 reverse primers for TCR Jbeta segments was used. Amplification of the CDR3 region of rearranged TCR beta genes was performed with a multiplex PCR assay on genomic DNA. Amplified TCR beta libraries were sequenced as 87-base-pair reads on the Illumina HiSeq System. In the paper's pipeline: A later analysis tallied around 87 million unique TCR beta chains across the 650 to 750 repertoires, and about 10 million of those chains were shared by two or more donors. Raw reads were error-corrected and collapsed into unique sequences by a nearest-neighbor algorithm in which closely related sequences were merged to remove PCR and sequencing errors. V, D and J gene segments were assigned by aligning CDR3 sequences to IMGT reference sequences. For a sequence to be retained, at least a six-nucleotide match to both a V gene segment and a J gene segment was required. A rearrangement was called productive if the CDR3 had no stop codons and remained in frame with V and J, and every other rearrangement was called non-productive. Following IMGT convention, CDR3 was defined as the stretch from the second conserved V-encoded cysteine to the conserved J-encoded phenylalanine. Sequences without an unambiguous match to a single V gene segment were excluded from the earlier analysis of approximately 560 of the donors. An earlier analysis of 587 of the donors called V segments functional above 56.7% productive rearrangements and segregating when the between-donor standard deviation exceeded 5%. A statistical classification framework was built for diagnosing cytomegalovirus status from the catalog of TCR beta chain sequences. V and J gene assignment, in a later analysis, came from comparing TCR nucleotide sequences with IMGT/GENE-DB human TR gene sequences. Using the TCRdist pipeline, a later analysis assigned CDR3 sequences along with most-parsimonious VDJ recombination scenarios. In a later analysis, every TCR beta chain was defined by the combination of its CDR3 amino acid sequence and its V-gene family, and reads without a unique V-gene family were dropped. A later analysis removed 592 highly shared, low-generation-probability nucleotide sequences to deal with suspected cross-contamination and a sequencing artifact. In a later analysis, a clonal expansion index was calculated for each public chain from normalized within-repertoire ranks of inferred template counts. In a later analysis, generation probabilities were computed using a VDJ recombination model fitted to out-of-frame rearrangements, and the results were checked against IGoR. In a later analysis, hypergeometric tests were used to score TCR-TCR, TCR-HLA and TCR-CMV co-occurrence, with a repertoire-size bias correction applied to TCR pairs. In a later analysis, false discovery rates were estimated by permuting HLA or CMV assignments 20 times. A later analysis grouped co-occurring TCRs with DBSCAN, adding TCRdist sequence similarity when clustering within HLA-allele-positive subsets. Repertoires with fewer than 30,000 or more than 120,000 public chains were left out of co-occurrence clustering, as were five repertoires with anomalous nucleotide sharing. TCRdb's version of the immuneACCESS table is confined to in-frame rearrangements and falls short of the full clone set. An unresolved V gene accounts for under half of the shortfall where checked; the remainder is of unknown origin. Clone size and V and J calls were adopted from that table, with D and trimming inferred from the DNA. Here the sample has about 170,000 clones; around four fifths occur a single time. Over 2.5% of the sample rests with the top ten.

These data come from a study of cytomegalovirus exposure and HLA in healthy donors (dated by TCRdb to 2015 to 2018). Concerning the study at large: An earlier analysis of roughly 610 of the donors reported over 250 Gb of sequence data and 90 million to 120 million unique TCR beta sequences obtained from approximately 180 million T cells. About 300 gigabases of sequencing data and 70 million to 100 million unique TCR sequences were included in an early release covering over 600 HLA-typed donors. Of the 300 to 500 genotyped donors, 65% to 90% were placed in the genetic ancestry cluster associated with self-reported Caucasian donors. The study aimed to test whether signatures of past pathogen exposure could be identified by cataloging public T cell receptors. The study used immunosequencing to profile the T cell repertoires of more than 650 subjects and linked those repertoires to cytomegalovirus serostatus. Along with the approximately 700-subject first cohort, a separate validation cohort of 120 different subjects was used. High-throughput TCR immunosequencing, statistical association of individual TCRs with disease status, and machine learning were combined to predict cytomegalovirus infection status. To study patterns of TCR occurrence, a later analysis re-analyzed previously published TCR beta repertoires from under 750 donors and added high-resolution HLA genotyping. The later analysis used no new phenotypic data to find candidate immune exposures, relying instead on TCR beta sequences and their occurrence across donors. To decide whether each TCR beta V gene segment behaved as functional or pseudogenic, an earlier analysis of 587 of the donors relied on high-throughput TCR beta sequencing. Donor age, sex, ethnicity and CMV serostatus were compiled alongside the repertoire data. In a later genetic analysis, genome-wide SNP genotypes for about 65% of the roughly 670 donors were used, and that subset was treated as a discovery cohort. All discovery cohort repertoires had been generated using a single sequencing platform. HLA typing covered class I and class II loci at four-digit resolution. The number of donors typed differed by locus, with roughly 629-640 for A, B, C, DRB1 and DQB1, around 500 for DQA1, 606 for DPA1, and approximately 470 for DPB1. Roughly five DR-DQ haplotypes were treated as single units for association and clustering because of strong linkage in the cohort. Among about 400 genotyped donors of the cohort, an average of around 240,000 unique TCR beta nucleotide sequences was sequenced per donor, of which about 18% were non-productive.

Results and caveats for the whole study, not just this receptor: A later analysis found that most CMV-associated TCR beta chains appeared HLA-restricted, with HLA associations seemingly driven largely by CMV exposure. In the study, about 150 TCR beta chains were listed as associated with cytomegalovirus. While some public TCRs were present in many individuals, most TCR sequences turned up only very rarely across donors. According to the authors, the approach could potentially be generalized to other disease states and immunological phenotypes. In vitro tests confirmed that a few of the cytomegalovirus-associated TCR beta chains recognize cytomegalovirus antigens. According to a later genetic analysis, donors in an Asian-associated ancestry cluster had fewer N-insertions in productive TCRs than the roughly 670-donor mean. Because HLA typing was unavailable for some donors at each locus, only the typed subset was used in association tests. A later analysis found that TCR association rates varied across HLA loci, with DRB1 alleles showing the most associated TCRs and HLA-C alleles the fewest. When HLA alleles, especially DR and DQ, strongly co-occurred, attributing TCR associations to individual alleles was difficult. A further reported finding was that TCR beta sequences accurately predicted the HLA-A and HLA-B alleles for most subjects in the first cohort. Immune exposure information for the cohort was limited to CMV serostatus. The earlier analysis of about 600 of the donors excluded some 15 rarely observed V segments, including chromosome 9 orphons, because counts were too low. Several of the top co-occurrence clusters appeared to be linked to parvovirus B19, influenza, CMV and Epstein-Barr virus, according to a later analysis. A later analysis associated 15,000 to 20,000 TCR beta sequences with specific HLA alleles at a false discovery rate of 0.05. In an earlier analysis of 587 of the donors, most TCR beta V segments were observed in productive rearrangements about 87% or about 30% of the time, broadly matching IMGT annotations. Presence/absence analyses assumed roughly uniform sequencing depth across donors, an assumption that may not hold. The 87-base-pair reads could not distinguish some IMGT-functional V segments, including TRBV6-2 and TRBV6-3, so those segments were excluded. The sequencing pipeline was judged likely to have produced a cluster of highly shared sequence variants as a technical artifact. Correlated functional status among segregating V segments might reflect linkage disequilibrium, but an unknown experimental factor could not be ruled out. In this cohort, only TCR beta chains were sequenced, and detectable features were limited by the absence of alpha or paired-chain data. An association between a missense DCLRE1C variant and V-gene and J-gene trimming of TCR beta chains was found in a later genetic analysis and replicated in an independent cohort. In a later analysis, HLA-associated TCR beta chains were found to be more clonally expanded and to have lower generation probabilities than equally common non-associated chains. The classifier was reported to diagnose cytomegalovirus status with high specificity and sensitivity in both the original and validation cohorts.

CDR3 length: 15 amino acids, cysteine to phenylalanine. The kept DNA is CDR3 alone, 45 bases in frame from the first base. The germline V gene yields SGHDT for CDR1 and YYEEEE for CDR2. Trimming accounts for 4 bases at V and 9 bases at J, while the number of junction bases matched to no gene is 9. The cohort comprised hundreds of healthy bone marrow donors. At the time of sampling, every cohort member was nominally healthy, though immune exposures that went unrecorded were likely present. The donor was CMV seronegative and was included in the group of under 450 seronegative cohort members. A peripheral blood sample was provided by each donor, and peripheral blood mononuclear cells were used for TCR beta sequencing. Genomic DNA was extracted from the blood cell samples with the Qiagen DNeasy Blood Extraction Kit.

The V and J genes are TRBV5-6 and TRBJ2-5; 13 bases in the middle match TRBD2. This TCR was recovered from a female donor in good health and CMV-seronegative. The material sequenced was PBMCs. At the DNA level, the sequence is TGTGCCAGCAGCCCACTAGCGGGAGGGTTCGGGGCCCAGTACTTC. Its protein reads: CASSPLAGGFGAQYF. The variable domain in full, with residues beyond the CDR3 obtained from the reference TRBV5-6 and TRBJ2-5 genes, is DAGVTQSPTHLIKTRGQQVTLRCSPKSGHDTVSWYQQALGQGPQFIFQYYEEEERQRGNFPDRFSGHQFPNYSSELNVNALLLGDSALYLCASSPLAGGFGAQYFGPGTRLLVL.